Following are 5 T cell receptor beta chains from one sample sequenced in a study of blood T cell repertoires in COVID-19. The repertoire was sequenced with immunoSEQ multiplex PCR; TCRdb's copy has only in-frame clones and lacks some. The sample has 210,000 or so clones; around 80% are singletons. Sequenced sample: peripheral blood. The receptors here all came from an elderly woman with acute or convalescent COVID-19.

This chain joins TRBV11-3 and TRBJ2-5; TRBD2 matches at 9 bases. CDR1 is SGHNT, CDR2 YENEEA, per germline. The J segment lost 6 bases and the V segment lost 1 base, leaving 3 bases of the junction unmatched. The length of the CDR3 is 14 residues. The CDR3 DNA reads TGTGCCAGCAGCTTAGCGGGACTAGCAAAGACCCAGTACTTC. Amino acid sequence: CASSLAGLAKTQYF.

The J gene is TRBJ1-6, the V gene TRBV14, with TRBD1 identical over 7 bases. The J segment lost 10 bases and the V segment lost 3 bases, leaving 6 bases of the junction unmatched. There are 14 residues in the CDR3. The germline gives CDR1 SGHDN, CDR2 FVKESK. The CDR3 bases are TGTGCCAGCAGCCAGTTGGACAGGTACTCACCCCTCCACTTT. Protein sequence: CASSQLDRYSPLHF.

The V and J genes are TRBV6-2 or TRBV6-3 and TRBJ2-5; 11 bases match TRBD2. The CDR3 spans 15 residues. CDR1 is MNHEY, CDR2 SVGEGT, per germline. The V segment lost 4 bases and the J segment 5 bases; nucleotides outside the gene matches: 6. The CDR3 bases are TGTGCCAGCAGTTCCATAGCGGGGGGGCGGGAGACCCAGTACTTC. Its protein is CASSSIAGGRETQYF.

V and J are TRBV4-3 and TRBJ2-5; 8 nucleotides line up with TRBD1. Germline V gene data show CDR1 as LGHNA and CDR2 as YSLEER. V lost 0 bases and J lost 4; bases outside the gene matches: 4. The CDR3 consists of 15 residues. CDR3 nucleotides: TGCGCCAGCAGCCAAGACGTCAGGGGGCCAGAGACCCAGTACTTC. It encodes CASSQDVRGPETQYF.

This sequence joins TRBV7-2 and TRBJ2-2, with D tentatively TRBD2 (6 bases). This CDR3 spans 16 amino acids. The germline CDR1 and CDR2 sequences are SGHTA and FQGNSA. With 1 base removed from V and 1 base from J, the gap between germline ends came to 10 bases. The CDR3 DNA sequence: TGTGCCAGCAGCTTAGGGGGGACTCGGAACACCGGGGAGCTGTTTTTT. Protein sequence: CASSLGGTRNTGELFF.